This passage covers 2 T cell receptor beta chains from one sample sequenced in a study of T cell responses to AZD1222 COVID-19 vaccine. Repertoires were generated with immunoSEQ multiplex PCR, while TCRdb's copy carries only in-frame clones and drops some. The data show tens of thousands of clones, 88% seen once. Sequencing was performed on peripheral blood, taken 28 days after the second AZD1222 dose. The receptors derive from an adult who received the AZD1222 COVID-19 vaccine.

The chain couples TRBV27 to TRBJ2-7; 8 bases align to TRBD1. V trimming: 5 bases; J trimming: 2 bases; junction bases outside the gene matches: 5. The germline CDR1 and CDR2 sequences are MNHEY and SMNVEV (reference sequence). The CDR3 contains 14 residues. CDR3 residues: CASSPRQGPYEQYF. For the CDR3, the DNA is TGTGCCAGCAGTCCCAGACAGGGGCCCTACGAGCAGTACTTC.

This rearrangement joins TRBV13 to TRBJ2-3; 8 bases are a match to TRBD2. Trimming took 5 bases from V and 2 from J; bases not matched to a gene: 6. Germline V lookup: CDR1 PRHDT, CDR2 FYEKMQ (reference sequence). The CDR3 is made up of 15 amino acids. CDR3: CASSRSLAVTDTQYF. Here the CDR3 DNA reads TGTGCCAGCAGCCGCTCACTAGCGGTCACAGATACGCAGTATTTT.